The next 20 T cell receptor beta chains were all read from a single sample in a study of neurological immune-mediated disorders. In TCRdb, the 5' RACE reads were re-called with MiXCR into one record per CDR3 protein. This repertoire shows tens of thousands of distinct CDR3 sequences, around 3.5% found once; its top ten account for around 3.1%. Sample: PBMCs. All receptors come from a woman aged 50 to 60 with multiple sclerosis.

This clonotype was detected many times. This chain links TRBV5-1 with TRBJ1-1; D remains unclear. Germline assignment: CDR1 SGHRS and CDR2 YFSETQ. The CDR3 has 16 residues. The V gene lost 1 base and the J gene lost 4 bases, with 17 bases spanning the gap. In nucleotides, the CDR3 is TGCGCCAGCAGCTTGAGAATAGCCGACGACGGCACTGAAGCTTTCTTT. Its translation is CASSLRIADDGTEAFF.

This clonotype was counted ten times or more. The chain has TRBV5-1 and TRBJ1-5, with a possible D match to TRBD1 (5 bases). The germline gives CDR1 SGHRS, CDR2 YFSETQ. The CDR3 length is 17 residues. Trimming removed 0 bases at V and 11 bases at J, with 24 bases between. Here the CDR3 reads CASSLVPSGQGPMSQHF. In DNA, the CDR3 is TGCGCCAGCAGCTTGGTCCCCTCTGGGCAGGGTCCCATGTCCCAGCATTTT.

There are many counts of this clonotype. The chain recombines TRBV12-3 or TRBV12-4 with TRBJ1-2, with 7 nucleotides matching TRBD1. The CDR3 has 14 amino acids. Trimming removed 3 bases from V and 6 bases from J; junction bases left unmatched: 7. The CDR3 bases are TGTGCCAGCAGTTTCGGACAGGCTAGGAATGGCTACACCTTC. This encodes CASSFGQARNGYTF.

This clonotype has ten or more counts. The V gene is TRBV5-1, the J gene TRBJ2-7; perhaps TRBD1 as D (6 bases). The V gene's germline CDR1 is SGHRS and CDR2 YFSETQ. The V gene lost 0 bases and the J gene lost 5 bases, with 12 bases spanning the gap. CDR3 length: 14 residues. This chain's CDR3 is CASSLEAGVDEQYF. DNA of the CDR3: TGCGCCAGCAGCTTGGAGGCAGGGGTAGACGAGCAGTACTTC.

This clonotype was observed at least ten times. This chain links TRBV13 with TRBJ1-5; D gene unclear. The germline V gene encodes CDR1 PRHDT and CDR2 FYEKMQ (reference sequence). The V end lost 5 bases, the J end lost 1 base, and 9 bases lay between the germline ends. The CDR3 is 14 amino acids. DNA of the CDR3: TGTGCCAGCAGCCCGCCGGGGAGCAATCAGCCCCAGCATTTT. Residues: CASSPPGSNQPQHF.

This clonotype occurred many times. The V call is TRBV20-1, the J call TRBJ2-3; D is possibly TRBD2 (7 bases). Trimming removed 2 bases at V and 2 bases at J, with 11 bases between. Germline assignment: CDR1 DFQATT and CDR2 SNEGSKA (reference sequence). This CDR3 spans 14 amino acids. CDR3 amino acids: CSARRGGLTDTQYF. The CDR3 bases are TGCAGTGCTAGAAGGGGGGGCCTCACAGATACGCAGTATTTT.

This clonotype was picked up many times. This chain uses TRBV5-1 with TRBJ2-7, with TRBD2 as a possible D gene (7 bases). In germline, CDR1 is SGHRS, CDR2 YFSETQ. CDR3 length equals 17 residues. Trimming took 2 bases from V and 4 from J, leaving 22 bases between them. The CDR3 sequence: CASSFFGGGKPWYEQYF. CDR3 DNA sequence: TGCGCCAGCAGCTTCTTTGGCGGGGGCAAACCTTGGTACGAGCAGTACTTC.

This clonotype showed up many times. The V and J genes are TRBV5-1 and TRBJ2-5, with D possibly TRBD2 on 6 matching bases. The CDR3 spans 16 residues. Germline-derived CDR1 and CDR2 are SGHRS and YFSETQ. V lost 1 base, J lost 4 bases, and 17 bases lay in between. CDR3 residues: CASSLLTGTGGETQYF. The CDR3 nucleotides read TGCGCCAGCAGCTTGTTAACCGGGACCGGGGGAGAGACCCAGTACTTC.

This clonotype appeared many times. The chain joins TRBV20-1 to TRBJ2-1, with a tentative D call TRBD2 (6 bases). CDR1 and CDR2 from the germline V gene are DFQATT and SNEGSKA (reference sequence). Deletions cut 2 bases from V and 7 bases from J, with 21 bases between. The CDR3 sequence is 16 residues long. The CDR3 reads CSARSERVGAGNEQFF. The CDR3 DNA reads as TGCAGTGCTAGATCCGAGCGGGTCGGGGCCGGGAATGAGCAGTTCTTC.

This clonotype came up many times. The V call is TRBV15, the J call TRBJ2-3; D remains ambiguous. V lost 0 bases and J lost 5, with 3 bases in between. Germline CDR1 LNHNV, CDR2 YYDKDF (reference sequence). The CDR3 loop spans 12 amino acids. The CDR3 region has the DNA TGTGCCACCAGCAGAGAGAAAGATACGCAGTATTTT. Its protein is CATSREKDTQYF.

This clonotype occurred many times. V is TRBV6-2 or TRBV6-3 and J is TRBJ1-1; D unclear. In germline, CDR1 is MNHEY, CDR2 SVGEGT. The CDR3 consists of 15 residues. The V end was cut by 5 bases, the J end by 1 base, with 14 bases between. The CDR3 DNA is TGTGCCAGCAGTCAACTCGGGCAGTCGAACACTGAAGCTTTCTTT. This encodes CASSQLGQSNTEAFF.

This chain uses TRBV4-1 with TRBJ2-7; D is possibly TRBD1 or TRBD2 (5 bases each). Germline V CDR1 and CDR2: MGHRA, YSYEKL. This CDR3 comprises 15 residues. V lost 1 base to trimming and J lost 3 bases, with 13 bases between them. DNA of the CDR3: TGCGCCAGCAGCCAAGCAGGGAATAGCGTCTACGAGCAGTACTTC. This sequence encodes CASSQAGNSVYEQYF.

The table lists this clonotype with many counts. This chain uses TRBV27 with TRBJ1-1; D unclear. V shed 5 bases and J shed 4 bases, with 8 bases lying between them. Per germline, CDR1 MNHEY and CDR2 SMNVEV (reference sequence). The CDR3 has 12 amino acids. In DNA, the CDR3 is TGTGCCAGCAGTCGGGTGGGCACTGAAGCTTTCTTT. Its translation is CASSRVGTEAFF.

This clonotype was counted at least ten times. The rearrangement joins TRBV24-1 to TRBJ1-2; possibly TRBD1 for D (5 bases). The CDR3 runs to 13 residues. Deletions cut 3 bases from V and 1 base from J, with 5 bases between. The germline gives CDR1 KGHDR, CDR2 SFDVKD. The CDR3 DNA follows: TGTGCCACCAGTGATGACAGTAACTATGGCTACACCTTC. As protein: CATSDDSNYGYTF.

This clonotype was observed many times. The J gene is TRBJ2-7, the V gene TRBV10-3; 8 bases match TRBD1. Germline CDR1 and CDR2: ENHRY and SYGVKD. The CDR3 loop spans 13 amino acids. V lost 6 bases to trimming and J lost 5 bases; unmatched junction nucleotides: 6. CDR3 DNA sequence: TGTGCCATCAGGGACAGGGAAATAGACGAGCAGTACTTC. Translation gives CAIRDREIDEQYF.

The chain recombines TRBV7-6 with TRBJ2-2; D unresolved. Trimming took 1 base from V and 5 from J, leaving 17 bases between them. The CDR3 runs 17 residues. Germline values: CDR1 SGHVS, CDR2 FNYEAQ. The CDR3 nucleotides read TGTGCCAGCAGCTTAGTCCCTCCAATTGGAGAAACCGGGGAGCTGTTTTTT. Translating it yields CASSLVPPIGETGELFF.

This clonotype was seen repeatedly, ten times or more. The rearrangement uses TRBV5-6 and TRBJ1-2, with D maybe TRBD1 (6 bases). The germline V gene encodes CDR1 SGHDT and CDR2 YYEEEE. V lost 0 bases and J lost 5, with 23 bases in between. The CDR3 contains 18 residues. The chain's CDR3 is CASSLDDGRGGSLYGYTF. DNA for the CDR3: TGTGCCAGCAGCTTGGATGATGGCCGAGGGGGTTCCCTTTATGGCTACACCTTC.

This clonotype was counted at least ten times. The chain links TRBV7-8 to TRBJ2-3; D may correspond to TRBD1 or TRBD2 (5 bases each). Germline V gene data show CDR1 as SGHVS and CDR2 as FQNEAQ. The CDR3 consists of 16 residues. Trimming took 5 bases from V and 5 from J, leaving 20 bases between them. This chain's CDR3 is CASSPPRDPVIDTQYF. DNA for the CDR3: TGTGCCAGCAGCCCACCCCGGGACCCGGTCATAGATACGCAGTATTTT. The full variable domain, in which reference TRBV7-8 and TRBJ2-3 provide the parts outside the CDR3, is GAGVSQSPRYKVAKRGQDVALRCDPISGHVSLFWYQQALGQGPEFLTYFQNEAQLDKSGLPSDRFFAERPEGSVSTLKIQRTQQEDSAVYLCASSPPRDPVIDTQYFGPGTRLTVL.

This clonotype has a count of ten or more. The chain combines TRBV7-2 with TRBJ2-4; D remains unclear. Germline CDR1 reads SGHTA; CDR2 reads FQGNSA. CDR3 length: 12 residues. With 1 base removed from V and 9 bases from J, the gap between germline ends came to 7 bases. CDR3 DNA sequence: TGTGCCAGCAGCTTAGATTACGGCATTCAGTACTTC. The encoded protein is CASSLDYGIQYF.

This clonotype has a count of ten or more. The J gene is TRBJ2-7, the V gene TRBV29-1; D tentatively reads TRBD1 or TRBD2 (5 bases each). Germline V lookup: CDR1 SQVTM, CDR2 ANQGSEA. Deletions cut 7 bases from V and 3 bases from J, with 13 bases between. The CDR3 totals 12 residues. The CDR3 bases are TGCAGCGCTTGGGACGGTTACTACGAGCAGTACTTC. Translated, it gives CSAWDGYYEQYF.